This T cell receptor (beta chain) is from a study of blood T cell repertoires in COVID-19. Turning to the study itself: Some COVID-19 samples were acute and others convalescent; all came from the United States, Italy and Spain. From T cells, B-cell-depleted T cells, or PBMCs came the material, which was cDNA or gDNA.

The CDR3 spans 16 residues. With 0 bases clipped from V and 4 bases from J, the junction kept 8 bases outside the gene matches. CDR1 is SGHKS and CDR2 is YYEKEE in the germline V gene (reference sequence). Per the original methods: For nucleated cells, counts were estimated from reference gene primer amplification. TCRdb keeps only in-frame clones here, not all; method: immunoSEQ multiplex PCR. V, J and clone size reflect that table, while D and trimming were determined from the DNA. In the table there are over 150,000 clones, around 87% of which are singletons. The origin of this receptor is a man in his forties with active or convalescent COVID-19. What was sequenced was peripheral blood. The chain is built from TRBV5-5 and TRBJ2-5; TRBD2 matches 8 bases. The CDR3 is CASSLAPGGVGETQYF. CDR3 nucleotide sequence: TGTGCCAGCAGCTTGGCCCCGGGAGGGGTCGGAGAGACCCAGTACTTC. The variable domain in full, with the rest retrieved from reference TRBV5-5 and TRBJ2-5, is DAGVTQSPTHLIKTRGQQVTLRCSPISGHKSVSWYQQVLGQGPQFIFQYYEKEERGRGNFPDRFSARQFPNYSSELNVNALLLGDSALYLCASSLAPGGVGETQYFGPGTRLLVL.